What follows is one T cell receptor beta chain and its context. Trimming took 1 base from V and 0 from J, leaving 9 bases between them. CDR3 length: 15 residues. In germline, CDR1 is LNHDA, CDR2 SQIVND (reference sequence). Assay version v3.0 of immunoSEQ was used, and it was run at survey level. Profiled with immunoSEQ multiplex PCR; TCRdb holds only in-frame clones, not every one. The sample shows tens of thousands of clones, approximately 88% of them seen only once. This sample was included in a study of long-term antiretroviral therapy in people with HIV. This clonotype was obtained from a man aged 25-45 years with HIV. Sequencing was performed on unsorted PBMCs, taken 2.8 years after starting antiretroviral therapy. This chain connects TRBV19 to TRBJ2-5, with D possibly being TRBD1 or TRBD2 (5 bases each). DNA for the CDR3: TGTGCCAGTAGTATAGCTCGGGGCTACCAAGAGACCCAGTACTTC. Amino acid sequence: CASSIARGYQETQYF. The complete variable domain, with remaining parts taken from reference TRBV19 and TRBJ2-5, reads DGGITQSPKYLFRKEGQNVTLSCEQNLNHDAMYWYRQDPGQGLRLIYYSQIVNDFQKGDIAEGYSVSREKKESFPLTVTSAQKNPTAFYLCASSIARGYQETQYFGPGTRLLVL.